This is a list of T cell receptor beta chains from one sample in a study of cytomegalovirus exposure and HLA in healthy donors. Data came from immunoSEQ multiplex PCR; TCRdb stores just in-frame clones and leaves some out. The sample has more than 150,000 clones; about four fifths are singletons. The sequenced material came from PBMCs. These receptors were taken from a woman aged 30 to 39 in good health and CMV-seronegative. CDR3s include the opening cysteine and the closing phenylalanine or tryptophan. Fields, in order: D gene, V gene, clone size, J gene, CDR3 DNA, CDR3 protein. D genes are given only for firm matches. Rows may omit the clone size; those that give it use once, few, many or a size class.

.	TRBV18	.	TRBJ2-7	TGTGCCAGCTCACTCGAGCGGACCTACGAGCAGTACTTC	CASSLERTYEQYF
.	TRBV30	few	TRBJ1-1	TGTGCCTCCGGCGGCCTAGAAGCTTTCTTT	CASGGLEAFF
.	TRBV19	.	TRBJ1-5	TGTGCCAGTAGTCCACAACAGGGTAGCAATCAGCCCCAGCATTTT	CASSPQQGSNQPQHF
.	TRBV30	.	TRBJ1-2	TGTGCCTGGAGTGTGGTAGGAAGGACTCGCCCTTCCACCTATGGCTACACCTTC	CAWSVVGRTRPSTYGYTF
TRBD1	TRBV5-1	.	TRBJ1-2	TGCGCCAGCAGCTTGGCCTCGACAGGGTCTGGTGGCTACACCTTC	CASSLASTGSGGYTF
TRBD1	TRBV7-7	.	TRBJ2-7	TGTGCTAGCAGCTTACGGACAGGGGGTTTCTACGAGCAGTACTTC	CASSLRTGGFYEQYF
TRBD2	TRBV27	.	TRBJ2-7	TGTGCCAGCAGTTTATCGCTACTAGCGAATAACTACGAGCAGTACTTC	CASSLSLLANNYEQYF
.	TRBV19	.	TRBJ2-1	TGTGCCAGTAGTATTGTTAAATACAATGAGCAGTTCTTC	CASSIVKYNEQFF
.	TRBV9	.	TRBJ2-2	TGTGCCAGCAGCGTAGAGGGGGGGGCGAACACCGGGGAGCTGTTTTTT	CASSVEGGANTGELFF
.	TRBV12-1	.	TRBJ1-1	TGTGCCAGCACCCAGGGGTTTTCCACTGAAGCTTTCTTT	CASTQGFSTEAFF
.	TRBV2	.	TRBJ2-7	TGTGCCAGCAGGCTAGGTCCTTCCTACGAGCAGTACTTC	CASRLGPSYEQYF
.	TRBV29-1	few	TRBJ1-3	TGCAGCGCCAGGGCGGGAAACACCATATATTTT	CSARAGNTIYF
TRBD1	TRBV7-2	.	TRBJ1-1	TGTGCCAGCAGCTTAATGGGACAGGGAAACACTGAAGCTTTCTTT	CASSLMGQGNTEAFF
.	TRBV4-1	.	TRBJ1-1	TGCGCCAGCAGCCAGGGCAGGGGTACTGAAGCTTTCTTT	CASSQGRGTEAFF
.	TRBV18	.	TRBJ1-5	TGTGCCAGCTCACCACCGAAAGGACATAGCAATCAGCCCCAGCATTTT	CASSPPKGHSNQPQHF
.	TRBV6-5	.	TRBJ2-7	TGTGCCAGCAGTTACCGGAGGGTAAACTCCTACGAGCAGTACTTC	CASSYRRVNSYEQYF
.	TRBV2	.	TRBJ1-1	TGTGCCAGCAGATTGACAGTGAACACTGAAGCTTTCTTT	CASRLTVNTEAFF
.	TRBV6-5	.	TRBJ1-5	TGTGCCAGCAGTTACCTAGGGGTAAGTCAGCCCCAGCATTTT	CASSYLGVSQPQHF
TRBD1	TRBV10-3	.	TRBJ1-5	TGTGCCACTGCAGGGGGCAATAGCAATCAGCCCCAGCATTTT	CATAGGNSNQPQHF
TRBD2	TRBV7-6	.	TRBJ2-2	TGTGCCAGCAGCTTAGCGATCAGCGGGGGCACCGGGGAGCTGTTTTTT	CASSLAISGGTGELFF
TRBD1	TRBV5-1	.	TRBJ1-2	TGCGCCAGCAGCAGAAAGAGCACCGGGACAGGGGATGGCTACACCTTC	CASSRKSTGTGDGYTF
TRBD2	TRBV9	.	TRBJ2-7	TGTGCCAGCAGCCTCGCCGGGGCTAGCGGCTACGAGCAGTACTTC	CASSLAGASGYEQYF
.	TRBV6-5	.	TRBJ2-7	TGTGCCAGCAGTTACGGTACCGGGCGGGCCTACGAGCAGTACTTC	CASSYGTGRAYEQYF
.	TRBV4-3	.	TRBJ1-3	TGCGCCAGCAGCCAGTCTCTGGCCAGGGGCTTAGATTTACCTGGAAACACCATATATTTT	CASSQSLARGLDLPGNTIYF
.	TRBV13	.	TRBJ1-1	TGTGCCAGCAGCCCCCGGCGGCAGACCAACACTGAAGCTTTCTTT	CASSPRRQTNTEAFF
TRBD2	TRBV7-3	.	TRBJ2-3	TGTGCCAGCAGCCCTAGCGGGGGGGCGTTAGATACGCAGTATTTT	CASSPSGGALDTQYF
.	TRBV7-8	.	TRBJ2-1	TGTGCCAGCAGCCCGAGGCGGGTTCCCTACAATGAGCAGTTCTTC	CASSPRRVPYNEQFF
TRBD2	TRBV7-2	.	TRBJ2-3	TGTGCCAGCAGGCCCACTAGCGGGGGGGGGCCAGATACGCAGTATTTT	CASRPTSGGGPDTQYF
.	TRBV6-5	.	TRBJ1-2	TGTGCCAGCAGTTACTCACATAACTATGGCTACACCTTC	CASSYSHNYGYTF
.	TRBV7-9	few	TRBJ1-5	TGTGCCAGCAGCCTTACTAATCAGGACAGCCGGGTTAGCAATCAGCCCCAGCATTTT	CASSLTNQDSRVSNQPQHF
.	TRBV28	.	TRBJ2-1	TGTGCCAGCAGTTTTGTGTCGGGGGGCCTACTCAATGAGCAGTTCTTC	CASSFVSGGLLNEQFF
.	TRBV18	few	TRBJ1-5	TGTGCCAGCTCACCGGGGGCTGATCAGCCCCAGCATTTT	CASSPGADQPQHF
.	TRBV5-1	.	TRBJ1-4	TGCGCCAGCAGCTTGGAAGGGGTTGATGAAAAACTGTTTTTT	CASSLEGVDEKLFF
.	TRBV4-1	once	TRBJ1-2	TGCGCCAGCAGCCAAGAATTAAGTTCGCGAGGTGGCTACACCTTC	CASSQELSSRGGYTF
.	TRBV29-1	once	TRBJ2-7	TGCAGCGTCCAGGAAAACTACGAGCAGTACTTC	CSVQENYEQYF
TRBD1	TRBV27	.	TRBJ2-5	TGTGCCAGCAGCCTGGGGGGGACAGGGGCAGAGACCCAGTACTTC	CASSLGGTGAETQYF
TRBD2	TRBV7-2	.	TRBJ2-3	TGTGCCAGCAGCTTAGGGACTAGAAGCACAGATACGCAGTATTTT	CASSLGTRSTDTQYF
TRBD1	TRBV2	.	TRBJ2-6	TGTGCCAGCACCCCAAGAGACAGGGGCTCTGGGGCCAACGTCCTGACTTTC	CASTPRDRGSGANVLTF
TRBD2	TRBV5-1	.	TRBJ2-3	TGCGCCAGCAGCTTGGGACCAGCGGGGGGTACAGATACGCAGTATTTT	CASSLGPAGGTDTQYF
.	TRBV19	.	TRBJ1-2	TGTGCCAGTAGTATAGGACAGTTCTATGGCTACACCTTC	CASSIGQFYGYTF
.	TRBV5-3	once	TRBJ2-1	TGTGCCAGAAGTTACCGGGTTCTTCCCTACAATGAGCAGTTCTTC	CARSYRVLPYNEQFF
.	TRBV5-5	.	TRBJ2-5	TGTGCCAGCAGCTTGGAGCCTAGAGGAGAGACCCAGTACTTC	CASSLEPRGETQYF
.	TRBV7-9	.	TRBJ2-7	TGTGCCAGCAGCCTCGACCCACAGGGCAGCGAGCAGTACTTC	CASSLDPQGSEQYF
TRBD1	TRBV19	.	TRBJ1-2	TGTGCCAGTAGTTTTGGACAGGGGCCCCACTACACCTTC	CASSFGQGPHYTF
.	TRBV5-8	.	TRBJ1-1	TGTGCCAGCAGCCGTATCGGGTTTAACGAGCCTGAAGCTTTCTTT	CASSRIGFNEPEAFF
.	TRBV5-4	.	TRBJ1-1	TGTGCCAGCAGCGCTCGGGGCACTGAAGCTTTCTTT	CASSARGTEAFF
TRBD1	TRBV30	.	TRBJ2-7	TGTGCGCTTGCCCCACCCGGGACAGGGGCCTACGAGCAGTACTTC	CALAPPGTGAYEQYF
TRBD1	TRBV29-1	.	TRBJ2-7	TGCAGCGTTACAGGGGGTCCATCCCCCTACGAGCAGTACTTC	CSVTGGPSPYEQYF
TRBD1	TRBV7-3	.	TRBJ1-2	TGTGCCAGCAGCTTAGGGGGACAGAACTATGGCTACACCTTC	CASSLGGQNYGYTF
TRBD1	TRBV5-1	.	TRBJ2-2	TGCGCCAGCAGCCAATCCGGGACAGGGTCGATCGGGGAGCTGTTTTTT	CASSQSGTGSIGELFF
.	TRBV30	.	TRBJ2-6	TGTGCCTGGAGTAACCTCAAGAGGGATGGGGCCAACGTCCTGACTTTC	CAWSNLKRDGANVLTF
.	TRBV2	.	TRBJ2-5	TGTGCCAGCAGTGACCCTCGTGAAGAGACCCAGTACTTC	CASSDPREETQYF
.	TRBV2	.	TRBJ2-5	TGTGCCAGCAGGGAACGACTAGGCCAAGAGACCCAGTACTTC	CASRERLGQETQYF
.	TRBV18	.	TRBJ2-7	TGTGCCAGCTCACAAGGACATAGCTCCTACGAGCAGTACTTC	CASSQGHSSYEQYF
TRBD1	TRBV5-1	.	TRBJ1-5	TGCGCCAGCAGCTTGGTTCCCTTGGACAGGGGGCGGGGGTATAGCAATCAGCCCCAGCATTTT	CASSLVPLDRGRGYSNQPQHF
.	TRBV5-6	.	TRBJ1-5	TGTGCCAGCAGCTTGGCAGGTTACCAGCCCCAGCATTTT	CASSLAGYQPQHF
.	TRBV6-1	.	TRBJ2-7	TGTGCCAGCAGTGCCTTCCTTTACGAGCAGTACTTC	CASSAFLYEQYF
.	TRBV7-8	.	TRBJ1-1	TGTGCCAGCAGCCTCCAGGGGAATCCTGAAGCTTTCTTT	CASSLQGNPEAFF